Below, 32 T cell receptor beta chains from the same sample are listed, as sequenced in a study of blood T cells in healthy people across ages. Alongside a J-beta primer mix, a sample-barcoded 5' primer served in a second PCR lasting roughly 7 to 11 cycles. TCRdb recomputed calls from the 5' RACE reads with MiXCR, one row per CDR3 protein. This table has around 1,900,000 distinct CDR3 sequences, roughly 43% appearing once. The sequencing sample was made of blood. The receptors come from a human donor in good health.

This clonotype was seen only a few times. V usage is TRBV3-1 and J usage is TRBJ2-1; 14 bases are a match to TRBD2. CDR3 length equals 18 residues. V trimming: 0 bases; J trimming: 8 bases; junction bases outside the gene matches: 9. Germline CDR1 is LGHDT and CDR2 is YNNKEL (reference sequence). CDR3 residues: CASSQETSGGARRDEQFF. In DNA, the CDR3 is TGTGCCAGCAGCCAAGAGACTAGCGGGGGGGCTCGGAGAGATGAGCAGTTCTTC.

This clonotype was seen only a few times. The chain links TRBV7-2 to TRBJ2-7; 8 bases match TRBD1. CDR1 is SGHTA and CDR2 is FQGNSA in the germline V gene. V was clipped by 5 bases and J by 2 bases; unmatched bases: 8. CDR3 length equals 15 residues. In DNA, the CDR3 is TGTGCCAGCAGCACCCAGGGGGCGGTGGCCTACGAGCAGTACTTC. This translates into CASSTQGAVAYEQYF.

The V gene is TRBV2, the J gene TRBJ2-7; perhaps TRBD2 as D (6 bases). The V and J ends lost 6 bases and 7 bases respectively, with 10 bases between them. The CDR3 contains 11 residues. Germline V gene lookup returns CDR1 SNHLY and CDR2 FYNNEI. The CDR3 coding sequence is TGTGCCAGCAGCTCGGGGGAAGAGCAGTACTTC. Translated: CASSSGEEQYF.

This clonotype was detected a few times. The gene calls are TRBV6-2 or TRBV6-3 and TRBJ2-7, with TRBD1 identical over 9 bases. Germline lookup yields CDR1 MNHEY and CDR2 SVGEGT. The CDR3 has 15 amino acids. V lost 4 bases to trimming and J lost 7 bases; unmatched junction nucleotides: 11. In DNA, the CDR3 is TGTGCCAGCAGTTTATATCGACAGGGGGAGACGGAGCAGTACTTC. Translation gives CASSLYRQGETEQYF.

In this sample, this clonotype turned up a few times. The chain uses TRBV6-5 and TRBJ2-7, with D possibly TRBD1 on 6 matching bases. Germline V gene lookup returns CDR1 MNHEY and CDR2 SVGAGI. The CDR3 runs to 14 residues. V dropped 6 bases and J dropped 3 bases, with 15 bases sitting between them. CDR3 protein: CASSQIRGNYEQYF. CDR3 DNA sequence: TGTGCCAGCAGCCAGATCAGGGGAAACTACGAGCAGTACTTC.

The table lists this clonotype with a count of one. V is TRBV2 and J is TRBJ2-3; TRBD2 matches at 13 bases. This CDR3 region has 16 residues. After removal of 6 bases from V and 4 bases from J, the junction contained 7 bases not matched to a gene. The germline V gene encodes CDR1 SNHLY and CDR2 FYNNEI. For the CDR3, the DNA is TGTGCCAGCAGACCGGGGACTAGCGGGGTCTCAGATACGCAGTATTTT. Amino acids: CASRPGTSGVSDTQYF.

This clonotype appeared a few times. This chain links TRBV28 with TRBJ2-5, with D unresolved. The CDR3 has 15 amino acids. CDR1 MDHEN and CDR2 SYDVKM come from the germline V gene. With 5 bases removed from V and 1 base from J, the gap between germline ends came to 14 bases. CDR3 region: CASSTGPLIQETQYF. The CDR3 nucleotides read TGTGCCAGCAGTACCGGACCCTTAATCCAAGAGACCCAGTACTTC.

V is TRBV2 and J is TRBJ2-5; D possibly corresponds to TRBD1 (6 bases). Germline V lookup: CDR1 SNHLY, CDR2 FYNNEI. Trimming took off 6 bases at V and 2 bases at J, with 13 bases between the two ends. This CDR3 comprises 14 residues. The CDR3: CASSRGQLQETQYF. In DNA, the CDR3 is TGTGCCAGCAGCCGAGGACAGTTGCAAGAGACCCAGTACTTC.

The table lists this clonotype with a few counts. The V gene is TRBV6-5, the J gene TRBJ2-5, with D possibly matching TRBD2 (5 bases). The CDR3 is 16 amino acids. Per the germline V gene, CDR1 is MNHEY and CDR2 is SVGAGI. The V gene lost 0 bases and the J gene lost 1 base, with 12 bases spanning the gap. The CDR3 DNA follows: TGTGCCAGCAGTTACTCGATAGGGAGATTCCAAGAGACCCAGTACTTC. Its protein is CASSYSIGRFQETQYF.

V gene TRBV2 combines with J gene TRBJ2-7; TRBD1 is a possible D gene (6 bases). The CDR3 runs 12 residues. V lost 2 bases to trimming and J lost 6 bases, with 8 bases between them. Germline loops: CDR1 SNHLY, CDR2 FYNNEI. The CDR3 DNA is TGTGCCAGCAGTGAACAAGGGGGCGAGCAGTACTTC. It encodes CASSEQGGEQYF.

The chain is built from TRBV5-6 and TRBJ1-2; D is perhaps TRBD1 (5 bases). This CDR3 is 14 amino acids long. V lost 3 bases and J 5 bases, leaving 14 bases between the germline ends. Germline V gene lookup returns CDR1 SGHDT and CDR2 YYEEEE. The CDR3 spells CASSYFQGYYGYTF. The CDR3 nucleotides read TGTGCCAGCAGCTACTTTCAGGGTTATTATGGCTACACCTTC.

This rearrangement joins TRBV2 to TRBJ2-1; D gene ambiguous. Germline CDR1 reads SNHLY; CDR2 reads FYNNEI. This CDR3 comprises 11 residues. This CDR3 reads CGVGSYNEQFF. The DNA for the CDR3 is TGTGGGGTGGGGTCCTACAATGAGCAGTTCTTC.

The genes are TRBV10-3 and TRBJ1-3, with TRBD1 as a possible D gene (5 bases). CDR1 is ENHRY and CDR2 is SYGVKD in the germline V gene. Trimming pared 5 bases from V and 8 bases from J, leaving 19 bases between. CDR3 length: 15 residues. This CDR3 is CAISPKQDPVDTIYF. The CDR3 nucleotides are TGTGCCATCAGTCCCAAACAGGACCCGGTGGACACCATATATTTT.

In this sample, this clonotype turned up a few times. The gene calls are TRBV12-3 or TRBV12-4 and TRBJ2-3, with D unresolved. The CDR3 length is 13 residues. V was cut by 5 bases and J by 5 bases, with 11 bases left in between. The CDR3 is CASSMGTRDTQYF. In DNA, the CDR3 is TGTGCCAGCAGTATGGGCACAAGAGATACGCAGTATTTT.

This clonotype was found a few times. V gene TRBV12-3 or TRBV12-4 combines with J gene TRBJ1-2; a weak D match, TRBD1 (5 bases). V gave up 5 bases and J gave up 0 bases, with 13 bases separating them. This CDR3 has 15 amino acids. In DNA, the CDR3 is TGTGCCAGCAGTCCTCGACAGACACCTAACTATGGCTACACCTTC. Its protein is CASSPRQTPNYGYTF.

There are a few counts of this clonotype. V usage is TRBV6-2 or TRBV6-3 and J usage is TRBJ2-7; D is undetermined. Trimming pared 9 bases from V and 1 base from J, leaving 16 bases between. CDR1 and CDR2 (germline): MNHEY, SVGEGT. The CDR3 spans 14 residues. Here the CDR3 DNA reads TGTGCCAGTAGTCCGACTGTATTTTCCTACGAGCAGTACTTC. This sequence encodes CASSPTVFSYEQYF.

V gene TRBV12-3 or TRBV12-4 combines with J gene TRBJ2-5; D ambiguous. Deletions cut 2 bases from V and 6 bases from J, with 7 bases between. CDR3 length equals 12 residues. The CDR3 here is CASSLKRQTQYF. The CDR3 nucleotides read TGTGCCAGCAGTTTAAAGAGGCAGACCCAGTACTTC.

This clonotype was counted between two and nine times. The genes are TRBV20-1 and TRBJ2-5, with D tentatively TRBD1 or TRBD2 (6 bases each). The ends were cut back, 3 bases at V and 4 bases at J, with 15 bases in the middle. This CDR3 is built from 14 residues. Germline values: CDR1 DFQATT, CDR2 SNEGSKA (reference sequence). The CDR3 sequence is CSASEGGPRETQYF. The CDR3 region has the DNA TGCAGTGCTAGTGAGGGGGGCCCGAGAGAGACCCAGTACTTC.

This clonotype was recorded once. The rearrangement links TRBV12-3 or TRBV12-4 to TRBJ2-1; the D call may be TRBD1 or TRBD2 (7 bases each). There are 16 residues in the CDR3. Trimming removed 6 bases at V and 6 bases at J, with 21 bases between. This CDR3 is CASRREGQGGVNEQFF. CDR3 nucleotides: TGTGCCAGCAGACGAGAGGGCCAGGGGGGGGTCAATGAGCAGTTCTTC.

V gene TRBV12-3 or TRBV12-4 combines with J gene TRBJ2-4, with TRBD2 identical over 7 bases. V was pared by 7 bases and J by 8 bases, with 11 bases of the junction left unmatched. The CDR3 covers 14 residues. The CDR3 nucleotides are TGTGCCAGCAATTCCGGGAGGAAGGGCGACATTCAGTACTTC. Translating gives CASNSGRKGDIQYF.

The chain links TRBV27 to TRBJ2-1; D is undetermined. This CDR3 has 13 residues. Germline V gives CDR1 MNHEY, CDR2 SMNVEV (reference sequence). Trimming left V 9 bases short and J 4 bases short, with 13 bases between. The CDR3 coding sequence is TGTGCCAGTACGTCGCTGGGGTACAATGAGCAGTTCTTC. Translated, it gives CASTSLGYNEQFF.

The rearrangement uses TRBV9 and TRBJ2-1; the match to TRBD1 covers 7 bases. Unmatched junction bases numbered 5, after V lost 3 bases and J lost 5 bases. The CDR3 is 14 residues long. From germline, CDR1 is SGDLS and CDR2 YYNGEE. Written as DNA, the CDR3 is TGTGCCAGCAGCGCCCAGGACAGGAACAATGAGCAGTTCTTC. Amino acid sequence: CASSAQDRNNEQFF. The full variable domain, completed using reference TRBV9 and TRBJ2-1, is DSGVTQTPKHLITATGQRVTLRCSPRSGDLSVYWYQQSLDQGLQFLIQYYNGEERAKGNILERFSAQQFPDLHSELNLSSLELGDSALYFCASSAQDRNNEQFFGPGTRLTVL.

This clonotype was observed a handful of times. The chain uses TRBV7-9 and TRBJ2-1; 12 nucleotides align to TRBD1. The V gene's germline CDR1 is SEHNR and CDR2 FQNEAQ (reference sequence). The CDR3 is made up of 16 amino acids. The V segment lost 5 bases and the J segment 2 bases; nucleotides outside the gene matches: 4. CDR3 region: CASSPGTGGAYNEQFF. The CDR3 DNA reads TGTGCCAGCAGCCCCGGGACAGGGGGCGCCTACAATGAGCAGTTCTTC.

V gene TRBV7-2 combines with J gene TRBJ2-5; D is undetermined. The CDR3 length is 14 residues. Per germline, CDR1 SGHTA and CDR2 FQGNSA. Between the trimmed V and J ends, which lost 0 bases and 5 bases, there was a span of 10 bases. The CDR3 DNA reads TGTGCCAGCAGCTTAGCCCTGGCAGTGGAGACCCAGTACTTC. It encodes CASSLALAVETQYF.

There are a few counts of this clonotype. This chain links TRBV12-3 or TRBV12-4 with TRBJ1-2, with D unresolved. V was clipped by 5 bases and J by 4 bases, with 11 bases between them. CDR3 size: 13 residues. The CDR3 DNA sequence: TGTGCCAGCAGTCTCACTCCATCCTATGGCTACACCTTC. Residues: CASSLTPSYGYTF.

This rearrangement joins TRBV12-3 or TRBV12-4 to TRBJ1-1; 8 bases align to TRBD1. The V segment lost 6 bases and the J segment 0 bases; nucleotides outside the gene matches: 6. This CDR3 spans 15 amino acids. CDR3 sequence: CASRGQANLNTEAFF. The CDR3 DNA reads TGTGCCAGCAGGGGACAGGCGAACTTGAACACTGAAGCTTTCTTT.

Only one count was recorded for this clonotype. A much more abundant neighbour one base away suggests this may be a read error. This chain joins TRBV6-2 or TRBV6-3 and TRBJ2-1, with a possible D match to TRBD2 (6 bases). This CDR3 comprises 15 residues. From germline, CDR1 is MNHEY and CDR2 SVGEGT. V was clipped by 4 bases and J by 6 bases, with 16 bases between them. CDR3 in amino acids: CASSWPQTRSNEQFF. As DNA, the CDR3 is TGTGCCAGCAGTTGGCCCCAGACTAGAAGCAATGAGCAGTTCTTC.

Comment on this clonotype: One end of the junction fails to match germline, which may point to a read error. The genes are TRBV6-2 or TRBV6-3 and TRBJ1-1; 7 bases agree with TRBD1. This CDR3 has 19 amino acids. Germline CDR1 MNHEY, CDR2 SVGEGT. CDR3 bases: TGTGCCAGCAGTTACCTTAGGACAGGCCATTCATTGGGAAACACTGAGGCTTTCTTT. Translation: CASSYLRTGHSLGNTEAFF.

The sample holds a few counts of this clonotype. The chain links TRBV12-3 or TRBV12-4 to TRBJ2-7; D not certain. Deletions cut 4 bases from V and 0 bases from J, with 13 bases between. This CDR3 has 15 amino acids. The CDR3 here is CASSSDGRSSYEQYF. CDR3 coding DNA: TGTGCCAGCAGTTCAGATGGACGGAGCTCCTACGAGCAGTACTTC.

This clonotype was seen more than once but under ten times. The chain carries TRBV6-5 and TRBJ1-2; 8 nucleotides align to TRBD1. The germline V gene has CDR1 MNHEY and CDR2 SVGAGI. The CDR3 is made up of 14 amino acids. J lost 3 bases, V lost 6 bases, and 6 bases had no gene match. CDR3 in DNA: TGTGCCAGCAGACGTGGACAGGGACACTATGGCTACACCTTC. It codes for CASRRGQGHYGYTF.

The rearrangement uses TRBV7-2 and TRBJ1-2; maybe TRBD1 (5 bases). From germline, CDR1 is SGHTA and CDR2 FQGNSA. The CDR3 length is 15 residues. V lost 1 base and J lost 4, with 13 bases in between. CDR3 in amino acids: CASSLDRQLPYGYTF. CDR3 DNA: TGTGCCAGCAGCTTAGACCGACAGCTCCCCTATGGCTACACCTTC.

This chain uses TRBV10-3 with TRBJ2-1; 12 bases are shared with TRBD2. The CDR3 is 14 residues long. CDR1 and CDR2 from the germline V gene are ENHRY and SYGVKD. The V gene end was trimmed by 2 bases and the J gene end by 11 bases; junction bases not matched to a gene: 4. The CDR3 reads CAISEPSGGAQQFF. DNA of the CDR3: TGTGCCATCAGTGAGCCTAGCGGGGGGGCACAGCAGTTCTTC.